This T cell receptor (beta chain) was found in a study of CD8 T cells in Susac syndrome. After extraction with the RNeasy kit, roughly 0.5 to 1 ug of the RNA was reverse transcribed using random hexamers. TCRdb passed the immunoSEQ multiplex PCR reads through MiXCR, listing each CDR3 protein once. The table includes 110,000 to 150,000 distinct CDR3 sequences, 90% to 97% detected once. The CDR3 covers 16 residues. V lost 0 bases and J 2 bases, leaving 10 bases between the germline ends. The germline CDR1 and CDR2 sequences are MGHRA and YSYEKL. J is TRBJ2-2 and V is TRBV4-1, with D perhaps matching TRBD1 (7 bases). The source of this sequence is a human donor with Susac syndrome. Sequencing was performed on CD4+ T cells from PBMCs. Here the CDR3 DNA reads TGCGCCAGCAGCCAAGATGGAGGGGGCAACACCGGGGAGCTGTTTTTT. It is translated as CASSQDGGGNTGELFF.